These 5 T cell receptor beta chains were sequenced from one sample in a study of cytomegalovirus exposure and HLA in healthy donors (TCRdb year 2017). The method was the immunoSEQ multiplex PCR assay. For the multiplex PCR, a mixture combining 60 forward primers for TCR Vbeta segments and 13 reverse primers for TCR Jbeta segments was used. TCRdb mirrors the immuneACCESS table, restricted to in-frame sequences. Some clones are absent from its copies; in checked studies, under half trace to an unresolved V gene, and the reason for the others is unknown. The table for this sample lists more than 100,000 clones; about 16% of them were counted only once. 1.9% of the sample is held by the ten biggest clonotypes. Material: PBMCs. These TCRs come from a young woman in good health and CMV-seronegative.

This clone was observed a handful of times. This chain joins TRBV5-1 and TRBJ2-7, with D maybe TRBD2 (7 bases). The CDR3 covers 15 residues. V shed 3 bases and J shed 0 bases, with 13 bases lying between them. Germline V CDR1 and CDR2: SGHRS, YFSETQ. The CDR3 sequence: CASSSGAGASYEQYF. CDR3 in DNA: TGCGCCAGCAGCTCGGGGGCGGGAGCCTCCTACGAGCAGTACTTC.

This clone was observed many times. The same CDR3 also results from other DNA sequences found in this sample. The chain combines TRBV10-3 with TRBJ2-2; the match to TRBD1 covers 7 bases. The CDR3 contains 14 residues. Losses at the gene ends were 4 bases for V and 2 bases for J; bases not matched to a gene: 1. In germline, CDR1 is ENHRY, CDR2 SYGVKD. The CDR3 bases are TGTGCCATCAGTGGGGACAGAAACACCGGGGAGCTGTTTTTT. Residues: CAISGDRNTGELFF.

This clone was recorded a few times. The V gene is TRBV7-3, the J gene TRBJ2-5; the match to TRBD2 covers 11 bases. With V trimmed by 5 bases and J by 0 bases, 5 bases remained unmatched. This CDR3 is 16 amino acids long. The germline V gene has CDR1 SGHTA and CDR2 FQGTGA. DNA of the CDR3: TGTGCCAGCAGCATAGCGGGAGGGCCGTACCAAGAGACCCAGTACTTC. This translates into CASSIAGGPYQETQYF.

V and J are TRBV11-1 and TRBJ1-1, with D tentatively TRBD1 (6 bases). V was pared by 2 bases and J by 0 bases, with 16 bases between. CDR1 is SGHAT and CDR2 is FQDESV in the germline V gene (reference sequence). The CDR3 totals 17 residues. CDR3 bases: TGTGCCAGCAGCTTACGAGCCGGGACACAGATGAACACTGAAGCTTTCTTT. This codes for CASSLRAGTQMNTEAFF.

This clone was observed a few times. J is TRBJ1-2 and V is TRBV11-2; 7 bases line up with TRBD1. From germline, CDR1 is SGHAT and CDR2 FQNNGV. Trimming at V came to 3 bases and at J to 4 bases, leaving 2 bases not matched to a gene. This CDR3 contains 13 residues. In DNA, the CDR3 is TGTGCCAGCAGCTTGGCAGGGGGCTATGGCTACACCTTC. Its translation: CASSLAGGYGYTF.